The present TCR beta chain was sequenced within a study of control samples from healthy donors and cancer patients. Repertoires were generated with immunoSEQ multiplex PCR, while TCRdb's copy carries only in-frame clones and drops some. The profile shows about 160,000 clones, 80% to 95% of them singletons. Germline V gene data show CDR1 as LGHDT and CDR2 as YNNKEL (reference sequence). CDR3 length: 18 amino acids. J lost 4 bases, V lost 0 bases, and 10 bases had no gene match. This clone was seen a single time. This rearrangement joins TRBV3-1 (or the pseudogene TRBV3-2) to TRBJ2-3; TRBD2 aligns across 10 bases. The sequence was collected from a woman under 40 in good health. The sample comprised blood. CDR3 residues: CASSQDPWLAGAADTQYF. CDR3 nucleotide sequence: TGTGCCAGCAGCCAAGACCCCTGGCTAGCGGGAGCCGCAGATACGCAGTATTTT.